The clone carrying this T cell receptor beta chain was detected only a few times. The antigen is undetermined. The source of the sample is a study of human T cells and chemical hapten exposure. Study as a whole: Patches that contained 0.01% DPC were applied to the upper back and read at 6 days. Study-wide findings and caveats: More PT1 expanded TCRs went with higher patch test scores.

The time point: patch test 2, 6 weeks after DPC sensitization. Treatment indicated: therapeutic diphenylcyclopropenone sensitization with weekly scalp DPC. People who gave samples had alopecia, were 18 to 70 years old, and were suitable for DPC. Germline V lookup: CDR1 LNHDA, CDR2 SQIVND (reference sequence). This CDR3 is 14 amino acids long. Trimming removed 8 bases from V and 2 bases from J; junction bases left unmatched: 9. The library gave individual cDNA molecules unique molecular identifiers. TCRdb fed the RACE reads into MiXCR, producing one record per CDR3 protein. The sample lists about 140,000 distinct CDR3 sequences, about an eighth occurring once.

V gene TRBV19 combines with J gene TRBJ2-7, with 7 bases lining up with TRBD1. The specimen comprised whole blood, sampled in connection with sensitization to the hapten diphenylcyclopropenone (DPC). This TCR was sampled from a woman in her forties or fifties with alopecia areata. Some clones in this sample may be carry-over from other donors' samples. CDR3 nucleotides: TGTGCCAGTCAGGGGACAGTTGACGCCTACGAGCAGTACTTC. It specifies CASQGTVDAYEQYF.